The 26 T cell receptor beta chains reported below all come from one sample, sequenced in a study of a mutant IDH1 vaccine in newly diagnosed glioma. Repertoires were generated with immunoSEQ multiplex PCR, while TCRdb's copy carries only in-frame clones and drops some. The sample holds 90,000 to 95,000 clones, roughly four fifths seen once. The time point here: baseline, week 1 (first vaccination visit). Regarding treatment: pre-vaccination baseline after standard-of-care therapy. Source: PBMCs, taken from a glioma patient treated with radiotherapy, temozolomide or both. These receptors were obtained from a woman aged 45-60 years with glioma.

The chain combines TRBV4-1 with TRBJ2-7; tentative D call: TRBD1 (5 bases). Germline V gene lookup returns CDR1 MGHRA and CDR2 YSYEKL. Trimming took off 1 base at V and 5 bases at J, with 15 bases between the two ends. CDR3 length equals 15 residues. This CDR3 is CASSQGTGASNEQYF. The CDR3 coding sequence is TGCGCCAGCAGCCAAGGAACAGGAGCAAGCAACGAGCAGTACTTC.

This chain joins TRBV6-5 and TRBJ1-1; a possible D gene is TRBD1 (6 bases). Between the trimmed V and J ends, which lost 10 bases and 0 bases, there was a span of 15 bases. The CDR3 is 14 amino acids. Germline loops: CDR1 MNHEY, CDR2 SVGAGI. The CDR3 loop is CAMSGHSMNTEAFF. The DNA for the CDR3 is TGTGCCATGTCGGGACACTCCATGAACACTGAAGCTTTCTTT.

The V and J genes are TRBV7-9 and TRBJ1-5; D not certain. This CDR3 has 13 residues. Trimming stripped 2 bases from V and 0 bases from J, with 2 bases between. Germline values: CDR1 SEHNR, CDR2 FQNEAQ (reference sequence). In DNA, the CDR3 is TGTGCCAGCAGCTTAAATAGCAATCAGCCCCAGCATTTT. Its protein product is CASSLNSNQPQHF.

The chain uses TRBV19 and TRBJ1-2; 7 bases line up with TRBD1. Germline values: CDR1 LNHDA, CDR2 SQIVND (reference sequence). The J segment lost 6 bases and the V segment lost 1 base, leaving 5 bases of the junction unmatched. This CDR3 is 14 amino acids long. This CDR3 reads CASSIVGGGDGYTF. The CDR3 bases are TGTGCCAGTAGTATAGTAGGAGGGGGCGATGGCTACACCTTC.

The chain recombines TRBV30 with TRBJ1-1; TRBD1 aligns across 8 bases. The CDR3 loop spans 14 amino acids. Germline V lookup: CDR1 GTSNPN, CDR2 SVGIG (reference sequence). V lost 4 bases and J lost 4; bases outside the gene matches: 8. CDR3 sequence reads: CAWTGGPIGTEAFF. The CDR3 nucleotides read TGTGCCTGGACAGGGGGCCCAATCGGCACTGAAGCTTTCTTT.

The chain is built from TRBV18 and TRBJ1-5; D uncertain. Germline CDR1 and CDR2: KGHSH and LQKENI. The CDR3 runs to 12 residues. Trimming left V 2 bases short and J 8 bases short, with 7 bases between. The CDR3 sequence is CASSPGKEPQHF. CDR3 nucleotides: TGTGCCAGCTCACCAGGAAAGGAGCCCCAGCATTTT.

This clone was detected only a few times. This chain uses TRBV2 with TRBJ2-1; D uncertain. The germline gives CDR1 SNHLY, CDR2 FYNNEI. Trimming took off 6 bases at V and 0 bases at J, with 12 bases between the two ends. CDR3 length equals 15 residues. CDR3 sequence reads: CASRRQALSYNEQFF. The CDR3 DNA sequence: TGTGCCAGCAGAAGGCAGGCTCTCTCCTACAATGAGCAGTTCTTC.

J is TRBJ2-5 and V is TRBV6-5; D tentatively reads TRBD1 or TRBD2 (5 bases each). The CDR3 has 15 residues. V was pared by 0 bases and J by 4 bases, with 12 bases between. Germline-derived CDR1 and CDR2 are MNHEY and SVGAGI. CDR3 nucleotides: TGTGCCAGCAGTTACTCGTCCAGGGACGGAGAGACCCAGTACTTC. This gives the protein CASSYSSRDGETQYF.

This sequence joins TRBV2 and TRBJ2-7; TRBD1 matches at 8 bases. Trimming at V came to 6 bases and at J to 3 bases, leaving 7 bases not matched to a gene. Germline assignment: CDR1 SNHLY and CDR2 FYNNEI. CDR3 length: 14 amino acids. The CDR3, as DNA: TGTGCCAGCAGGTCTACAGGGGGTTACTACGAGCAGTACTTC. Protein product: CASRSTGGYYEQYF. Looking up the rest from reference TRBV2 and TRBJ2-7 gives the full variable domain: EPEVTQTPSHQVTQMGQEVILRCVPISNHLYFYWYRQILGQKVEFLVSFYNNEISEKSEIFDDQFSVERPDGSNFTLKIRSTKLEDSAMYFCASRSTGGYYEQYFGPGTRLTVT.

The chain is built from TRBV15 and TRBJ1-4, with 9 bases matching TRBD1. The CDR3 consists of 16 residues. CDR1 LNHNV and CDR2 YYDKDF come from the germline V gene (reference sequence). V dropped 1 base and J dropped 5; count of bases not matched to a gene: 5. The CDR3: CATSRADRGKNEKLFF. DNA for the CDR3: TGTGCCACCAGCAGAGCCGACAGGGGGAAAAATGAAAAACTGTTTTTT.

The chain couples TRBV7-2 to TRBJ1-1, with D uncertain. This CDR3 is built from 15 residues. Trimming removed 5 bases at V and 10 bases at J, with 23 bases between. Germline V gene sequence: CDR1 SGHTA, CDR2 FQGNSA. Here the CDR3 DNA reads TGTGCCAGCAGCCCCCGACGATCCATTTCCGTGCGAGCTTTCTTT. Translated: CASSPRRSISVRAFF.

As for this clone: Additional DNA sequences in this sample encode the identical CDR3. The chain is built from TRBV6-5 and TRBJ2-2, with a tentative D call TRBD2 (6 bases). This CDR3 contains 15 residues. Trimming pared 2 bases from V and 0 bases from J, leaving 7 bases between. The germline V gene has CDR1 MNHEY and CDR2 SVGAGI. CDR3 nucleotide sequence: TGTGCCAGCAGTTACCCGGGGGCGAACACCGGGGAGCTGTTTTTT. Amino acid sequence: CASSYPGANTGELFF.

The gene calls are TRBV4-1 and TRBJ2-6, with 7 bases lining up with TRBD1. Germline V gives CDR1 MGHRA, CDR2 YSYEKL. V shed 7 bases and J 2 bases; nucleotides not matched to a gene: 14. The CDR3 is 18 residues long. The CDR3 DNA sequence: TGCGCCAGCAACCATCCGACAGGGCCCTTAGCTGGGGCCAACGTCCTGACTTTC. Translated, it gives CASNHPTGPLAGANVLTF.

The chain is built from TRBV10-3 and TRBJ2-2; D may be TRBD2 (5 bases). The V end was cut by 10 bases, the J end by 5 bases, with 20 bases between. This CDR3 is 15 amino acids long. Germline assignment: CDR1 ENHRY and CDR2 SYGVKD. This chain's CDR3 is CATGPFGDRTGELFF. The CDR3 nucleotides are TGTGCCACAGGACCATTCGGGGATCGGACCGGGGAGCTGTTTTTT.

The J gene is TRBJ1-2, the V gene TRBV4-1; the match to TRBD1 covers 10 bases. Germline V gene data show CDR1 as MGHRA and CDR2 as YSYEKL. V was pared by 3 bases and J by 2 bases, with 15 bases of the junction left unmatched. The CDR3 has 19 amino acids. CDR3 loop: CASSQSVGDRGLNNYGYTF. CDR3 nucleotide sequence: TGCGCCAGCAGCCAGTCCGTTGGGGACAGGGGCTTGAACAACTATGGCTACACCTTC.

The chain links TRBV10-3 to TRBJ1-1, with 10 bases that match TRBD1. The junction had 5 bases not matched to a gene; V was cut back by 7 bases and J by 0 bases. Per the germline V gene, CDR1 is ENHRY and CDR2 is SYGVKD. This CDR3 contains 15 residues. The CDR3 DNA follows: TGTGCCATCACCGATGGGACAGGGGTGAACACTGAAGCTTTCTTT. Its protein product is CAITDGTGVNTEAFF.

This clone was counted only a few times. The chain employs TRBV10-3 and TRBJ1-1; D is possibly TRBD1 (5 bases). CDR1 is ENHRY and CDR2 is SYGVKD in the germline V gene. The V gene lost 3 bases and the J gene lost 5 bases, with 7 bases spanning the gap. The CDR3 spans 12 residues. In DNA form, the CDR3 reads TGTGCCATCAGTGACAGGGAAACTGAAGCTTTCTTT. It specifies CAISDRETEAFF.

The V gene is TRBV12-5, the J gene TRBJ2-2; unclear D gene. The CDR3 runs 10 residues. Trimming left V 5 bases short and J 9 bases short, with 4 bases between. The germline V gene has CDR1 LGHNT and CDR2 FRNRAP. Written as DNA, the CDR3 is TGTGCTAGTGGTGGCTGGGAGCTGTTTTTT. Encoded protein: CASGGWELFF.

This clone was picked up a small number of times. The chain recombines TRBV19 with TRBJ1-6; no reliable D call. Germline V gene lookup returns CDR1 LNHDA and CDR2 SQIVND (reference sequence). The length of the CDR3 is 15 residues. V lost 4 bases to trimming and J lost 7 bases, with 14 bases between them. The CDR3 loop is CASSTPEGRNSPLHF. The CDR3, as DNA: TGTGCCAGTAGTACCCCAGAGGGTCGAAATTCACCCCTCCACTTT.

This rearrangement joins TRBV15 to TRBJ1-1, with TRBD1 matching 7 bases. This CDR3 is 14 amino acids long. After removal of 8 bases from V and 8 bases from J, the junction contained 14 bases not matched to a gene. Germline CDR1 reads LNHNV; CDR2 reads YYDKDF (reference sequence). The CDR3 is CATGVRGRRGEAFF. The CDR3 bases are TGTGCCACCGGCGTCAGGGGGAGACGAGGAGAAGCTTTCTTT.

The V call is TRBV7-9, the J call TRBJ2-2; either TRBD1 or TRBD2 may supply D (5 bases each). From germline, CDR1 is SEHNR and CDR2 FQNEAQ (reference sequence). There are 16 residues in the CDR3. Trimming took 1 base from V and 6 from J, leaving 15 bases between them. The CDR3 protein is CASSLGGRDVAGELFF. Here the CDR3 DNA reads TGTGCCAGCAGCTTAGGCGGCAGGGACGTAGCCGGGGAGCTGTTTTTT.

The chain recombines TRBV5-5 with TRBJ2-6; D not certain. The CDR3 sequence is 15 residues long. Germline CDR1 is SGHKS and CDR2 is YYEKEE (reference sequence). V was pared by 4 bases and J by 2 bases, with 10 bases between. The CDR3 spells CASSLTMAGANVLTF. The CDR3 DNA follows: TGTGCCAGCAGCCTAACCATGGCTGGGGCCAACGTCCTGACTTTC.

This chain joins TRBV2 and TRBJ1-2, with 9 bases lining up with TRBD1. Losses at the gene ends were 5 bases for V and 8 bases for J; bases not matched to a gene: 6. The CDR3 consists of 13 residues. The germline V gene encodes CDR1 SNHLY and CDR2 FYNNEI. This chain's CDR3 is CASSPGTGLGYTF. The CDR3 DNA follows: TGTGCCAGCAGTCCCGGGACAGGGTTAGGCTACACCTTC.

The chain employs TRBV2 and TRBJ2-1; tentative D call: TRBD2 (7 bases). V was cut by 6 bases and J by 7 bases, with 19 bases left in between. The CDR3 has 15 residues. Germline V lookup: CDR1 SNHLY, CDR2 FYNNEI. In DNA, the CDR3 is TGTGCCAGCAGGGGCGGGGGCCACCCATATAATGAGCAGTTCTTC. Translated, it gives CASRGGGHPYNEQFF. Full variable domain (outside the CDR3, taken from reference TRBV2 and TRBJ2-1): EPEVTQTPSHQVTQMGQEVILRCVPISNHLYFYWYRQILGQKVEFLVSFYNNEISEKSEIFDDQFSVERPDGSNFTLKIRSTKLEDSAMYFCASRGGGHPYNEQFFGPGTRLTVL.

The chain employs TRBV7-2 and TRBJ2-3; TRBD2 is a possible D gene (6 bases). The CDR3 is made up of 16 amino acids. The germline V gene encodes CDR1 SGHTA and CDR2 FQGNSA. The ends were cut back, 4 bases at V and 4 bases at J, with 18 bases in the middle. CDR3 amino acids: CASSSWAGHRPDTQYF. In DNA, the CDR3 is TGTGCCAGCAGCTCCTGGGCGGGGCACCGGCCAGATACGCAGTATTTT.

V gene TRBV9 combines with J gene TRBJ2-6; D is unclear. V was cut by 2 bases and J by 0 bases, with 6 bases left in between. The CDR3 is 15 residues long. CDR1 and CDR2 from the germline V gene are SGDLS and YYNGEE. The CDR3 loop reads CASSVTASGANVLTF. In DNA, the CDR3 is TGTGCCAGCAGCGTCACAGCCTCTGGGGCCAACGTCCTGACTTTC.